One sample yielded the 2 T cell receptor beta chains listed below, sequenced in a study of cytomegalovirus exposure and HLA in healthy donors (dated by TCRdb to 2016 to 2017). Libraries were constructed by the immunoSEQ multiplex PCR assay. The multiplex PCR relied on a mix of 60 forward primers for TCR Vbeta segments and 13 reverse primers for TCR Jbeta segments. TCRdb took over this immuneACCESS table, retaining in-frame rearrangements with V and J assigned. Such tables are incomplete; in checked studies, under half of the missing clones stem from an unresolved V gene, and the remainder is unexplained. This sample gives roughly 80,000 clones in total; about three quarters of them show up just once. Approximately 3% of the sample goes to the ten largest clones. The source material was PBMCs. The receptors were sampled from a man between 50 and 59 years old in good health and CMV-seropositive.

This clone has a handful of counts. The chain employs TRBV6-1 and TRBJ1-2, with 10 bases lining up with TRBD1. This CDR3 contains 13 residues. The trim removed 9 bases at V and 8 bases at J, leaving 9 bases unmatched. Germline V gene data show CDR1 as MNHNS and CDR2 as SASEGT. The CDR3 loop is CASGDRGRLGYTF. The CDR3 DNA reads as TGTGCCAGTGGGGACAGGGGAAGACTAGGCTACACCTTC.

J is TRBJ2-3 and V is TRBV11-3; weak D call: TRBD2 (6 bases). Per the germline V gene, CDR1 is SGHNT and CDR2 is YENEEA. The CDR3 sequence is 15 residues long. V lost 6 bases and J 5 bases, leaving 18 bases between the germline ends. The chain's CDR3 is CASSLTLASQDTQYF. In DNA, the CDR3 is TGTGCCAGCAGTCTGACACTAGCAAGCCAAGATACGCAGTATTTT. Filled out from reference TRBV11-3 and TRBJ2-3, the complete variable domain reads EAGVVQSPRYKIIEKKQPVAFWCNPISGHNTLYWYLQNLGQGPELLIRYENEEAVDDSQLPKDRFSAERLKGVDSTLKIQPAELGDSAVYLCASSLTLASQDTQYFGPGTRLTVL.